The entry that follows covers one T cell receptor beta chain sequence. Its specificity is unknown. From its re-call of the 5' RACE reads, TCRdb lists each CDR3 protein once, without DNA. The sample's table shows roughly 450,000 distinct CDR3 sequences. These data come from a study of T cells expressing NK-cell markers. On the study more broadly: In sorted CD3+CD56+NKG2C+, CD3+CD56+NKG2C- and CD3+CD56-NKG2C+ T cells, TCR beta repertoires were obtained. The authors sequenced eight donors, of whom seven were HCMV-seropositive and one was seronegative. Notes on the study in general: There remained a lack of clarity about HCMV specificity of expanded NKG2C+ T cell clones. For a few donors, these clonotypes were likewise the leading ones in the CD3+CD56-NKG2C+ fraction.

The germline gives CDR1 MNHEY, CDR2 SVGAGI. The CDR3 has 14 amino acids. The chain employs TRBV6-5 and TRBJ2-1; the TRBD1 assignment by TCRdb is unverifiable without DNA. The sample consisted of blood T cells: a sorted CD56 or NKG2C T cell subset, CD4+ or CD8+ T cells, or bulk PBMC T cells (not recorded which). This TCR derives from a woman aged 45 to 65 in good health. CDR3 sequence: CASGKGQRYNEQFF.